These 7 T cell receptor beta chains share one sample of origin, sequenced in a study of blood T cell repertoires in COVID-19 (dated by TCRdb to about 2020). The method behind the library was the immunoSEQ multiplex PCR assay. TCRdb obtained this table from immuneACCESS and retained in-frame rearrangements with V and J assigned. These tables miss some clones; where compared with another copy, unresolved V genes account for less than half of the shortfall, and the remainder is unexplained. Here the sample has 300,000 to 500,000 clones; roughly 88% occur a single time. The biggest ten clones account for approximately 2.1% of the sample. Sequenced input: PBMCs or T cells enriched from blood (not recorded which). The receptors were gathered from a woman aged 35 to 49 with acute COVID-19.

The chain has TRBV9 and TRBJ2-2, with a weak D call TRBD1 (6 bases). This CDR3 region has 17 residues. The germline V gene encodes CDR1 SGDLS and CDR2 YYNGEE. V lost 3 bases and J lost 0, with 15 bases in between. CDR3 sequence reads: CASSESVRGPNTGELFF. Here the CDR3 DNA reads TGTGCCAGCAGCGAGAGCGTCAGGGGTCCGAACACCGGGGAGCTGTTTTTT.

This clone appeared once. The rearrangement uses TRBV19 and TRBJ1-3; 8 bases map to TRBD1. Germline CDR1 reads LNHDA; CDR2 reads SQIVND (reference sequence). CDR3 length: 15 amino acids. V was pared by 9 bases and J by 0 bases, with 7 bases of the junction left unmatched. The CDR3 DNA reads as TGTGCCAGCGCCTCGACAGGGGACTCTGGAAACACCATATATTTT. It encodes CASASTGDSGNTIYF. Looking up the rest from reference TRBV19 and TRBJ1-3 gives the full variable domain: DGGITQSPKYLFRKEGQNVTLSCEQNLNHDAMYWYRQDPGQGLRLIYYSQIVNDFQKGDIAEGYSVSREKKESFPLTVTSAQKNPTAFYLCASASTGDSGNTIYFGEGSWLTVV.

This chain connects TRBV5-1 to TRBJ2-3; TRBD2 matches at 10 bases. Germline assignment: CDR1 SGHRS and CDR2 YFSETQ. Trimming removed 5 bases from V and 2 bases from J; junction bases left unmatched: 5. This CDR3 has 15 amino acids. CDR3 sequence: CASSRLAGDTDTQYF. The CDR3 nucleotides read TGCGCCAGCAGTCGACTAGCGGGTGACACAGATACGCAGTATTTT.

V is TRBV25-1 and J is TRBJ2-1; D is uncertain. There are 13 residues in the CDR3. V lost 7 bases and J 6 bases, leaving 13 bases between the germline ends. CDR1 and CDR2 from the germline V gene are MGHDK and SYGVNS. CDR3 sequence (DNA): TGTGCCAGCAAATGGGCAGGTGGCAATGAGCAGTTCTTC. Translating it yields CASKWAGGNEQFF.

CDR3 loop: CASSAIAGAYSYNEQFF. DNA for the CDR3: TGTGCCAGCAGCGCCATAGCGGGGGCCTACTCCTACAATGAGCAGTTCTTC. V gene TRBV7-2 combines with J gene TRBJ2-1, with 9 bases aligning to TRBD2. There are 17 residues in the CDR3. V gave up 5 bases and J gave up 0 bases; unmatched junction bases: 8. In germline, CDR1 is SGHTA, CDR2 FQGNSA.

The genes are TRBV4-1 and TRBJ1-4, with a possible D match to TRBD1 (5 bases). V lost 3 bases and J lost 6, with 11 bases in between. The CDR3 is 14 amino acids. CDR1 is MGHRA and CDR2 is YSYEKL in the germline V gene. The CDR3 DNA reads TGCGCCAGCAGCCACCCAGGGCGAGATGAAAAACTGTTTTTT. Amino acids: CASSHPGRDEKLFF.

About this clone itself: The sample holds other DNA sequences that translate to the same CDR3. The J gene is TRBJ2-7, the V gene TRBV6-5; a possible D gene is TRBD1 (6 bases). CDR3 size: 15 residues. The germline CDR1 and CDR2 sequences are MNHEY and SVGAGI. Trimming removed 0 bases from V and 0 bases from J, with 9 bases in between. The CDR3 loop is CASSYSTGGSYEQYF. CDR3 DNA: TGTGCCAGCAGTTACTCGACAGGCGGCTCCTACGAGCAGTACTTC.